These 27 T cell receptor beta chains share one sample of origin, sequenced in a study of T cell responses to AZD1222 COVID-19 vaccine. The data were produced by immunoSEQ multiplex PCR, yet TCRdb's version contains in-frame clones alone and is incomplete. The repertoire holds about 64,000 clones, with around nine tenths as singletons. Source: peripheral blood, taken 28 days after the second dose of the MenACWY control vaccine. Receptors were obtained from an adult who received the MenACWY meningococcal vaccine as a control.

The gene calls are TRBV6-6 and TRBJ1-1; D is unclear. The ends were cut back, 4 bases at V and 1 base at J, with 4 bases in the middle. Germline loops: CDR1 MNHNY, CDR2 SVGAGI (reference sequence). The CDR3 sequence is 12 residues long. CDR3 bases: TGTGCCAGCAGTTTCCGGAACACTGAAGCTTTCTTT. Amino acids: CASSFRNTEAFF.

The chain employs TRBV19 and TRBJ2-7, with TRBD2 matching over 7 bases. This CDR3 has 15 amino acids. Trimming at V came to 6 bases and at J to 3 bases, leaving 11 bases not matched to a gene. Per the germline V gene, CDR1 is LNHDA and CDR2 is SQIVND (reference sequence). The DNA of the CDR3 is TGTGCCAGTAGCGTCCGGGGGACTACCAACTACGAGCAGTACTTC. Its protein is CASSVRGTTNYEQYF.

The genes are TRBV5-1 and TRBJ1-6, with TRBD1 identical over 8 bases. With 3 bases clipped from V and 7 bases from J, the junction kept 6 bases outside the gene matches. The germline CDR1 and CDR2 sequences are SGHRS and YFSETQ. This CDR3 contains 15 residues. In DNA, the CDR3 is TGCGCCAGCAGCTCAGGACAGGGAGGGAATTCACCCCTCCACTTT. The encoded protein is CASSSGQGGNSPLHF.

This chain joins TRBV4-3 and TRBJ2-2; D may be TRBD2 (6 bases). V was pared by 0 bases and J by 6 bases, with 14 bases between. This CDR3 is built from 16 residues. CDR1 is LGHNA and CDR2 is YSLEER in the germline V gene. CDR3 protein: CASSQDTGSRSGELFF. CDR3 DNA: TGCGCCAGCAGCCAAGATACCGGGAGTAGGTCCGGGGAGCTGTTTTTT.

The CDR3, as DNA: TGTGCCAGCAGTGAGGAGGGGACGAAAATCTATGGCTACACCTTC. This sequence encodes CASSEEGTKIYGYTF. V and J are TRBV2 and TRBJ1-2, with D possibly being TRBD1 (5 bases). Trimming cost V 3 bases and J 4 bases, with 15 bases left between them. CDR1 is SNHLY and CDR2 is FYNNEI in the germline V gene. This CDR3 has 15 residues.

CDR3 sequence reads: CASSRDRGITEAFF. The CDR3 coding sequence is TGCGCCAGCAGCAGGGACAGGGGGATCACTGAAGCTTTCTTT. V is TRBV5-1 and J is TRBJ1-1, with 11 positions matching TRBD1. Trimming at V came to 4 bases and at J to 4 bases, leaving 3 bases not matched to a gene. CDR1 and CDR2 (germline): SGHRS, YFSETQ. CDR3 length equals 14 residues.

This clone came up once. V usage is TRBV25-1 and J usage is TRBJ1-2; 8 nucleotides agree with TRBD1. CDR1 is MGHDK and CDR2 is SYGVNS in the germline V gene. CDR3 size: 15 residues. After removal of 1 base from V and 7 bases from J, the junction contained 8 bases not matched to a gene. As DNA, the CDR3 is TGTGCCAGCAGTGAATCGTCCAGGGGGCTGTCTGGCTACACCTTC. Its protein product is CASSESSRGLSGYTF.

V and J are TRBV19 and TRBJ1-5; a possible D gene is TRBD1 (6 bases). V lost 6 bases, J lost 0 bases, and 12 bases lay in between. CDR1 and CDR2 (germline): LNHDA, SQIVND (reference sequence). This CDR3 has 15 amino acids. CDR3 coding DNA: TGTGCCAGTAGGGTACAGGGAAATAGCAATCAGCCCCAGCATTTT. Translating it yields CASRVQGNSNQPQHF.

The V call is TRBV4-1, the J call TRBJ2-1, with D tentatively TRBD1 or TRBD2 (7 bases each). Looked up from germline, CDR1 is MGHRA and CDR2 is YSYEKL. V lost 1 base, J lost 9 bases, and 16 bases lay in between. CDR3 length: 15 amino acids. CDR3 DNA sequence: TGCGCCAGCAGCCAAGGGGAGGGGACAGATAGTGAGCAGTTCTTC. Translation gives CASSQGEGTDSEQFF.

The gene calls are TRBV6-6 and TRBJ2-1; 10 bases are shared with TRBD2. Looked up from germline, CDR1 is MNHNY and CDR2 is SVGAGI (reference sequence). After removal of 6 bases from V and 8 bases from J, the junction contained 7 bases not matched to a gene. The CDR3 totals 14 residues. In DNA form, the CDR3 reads TGTGCCAGCAGGTCCGGGACTAGCGTCGATGAGCAGTTCTTC. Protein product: CASRSGTSVDEQFF.

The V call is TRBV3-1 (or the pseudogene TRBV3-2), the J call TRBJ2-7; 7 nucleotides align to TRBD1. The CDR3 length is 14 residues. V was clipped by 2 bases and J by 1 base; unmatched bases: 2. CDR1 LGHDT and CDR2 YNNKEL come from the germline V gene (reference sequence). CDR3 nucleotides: TGTGCCAGCAGCCAAAGGGGACAGTCCTACGAGCAGTACTTC. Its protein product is CASSQRGQSYEQYF.

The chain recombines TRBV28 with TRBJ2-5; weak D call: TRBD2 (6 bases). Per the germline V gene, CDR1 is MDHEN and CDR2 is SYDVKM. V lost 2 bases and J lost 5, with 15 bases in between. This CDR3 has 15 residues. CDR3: CASSLRRDFRETQYF. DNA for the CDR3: TGTGCCAGCAGTTTAAGGCGGGACTTTCGGGAGACCCAGTACTTC.

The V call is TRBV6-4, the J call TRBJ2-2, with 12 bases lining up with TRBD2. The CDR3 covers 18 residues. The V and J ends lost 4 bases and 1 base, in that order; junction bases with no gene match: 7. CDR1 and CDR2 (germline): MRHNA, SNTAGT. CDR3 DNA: TGTGCCAGCAGTGCAGAATTACTAGCGGGAGGGAACACCGGGGAGCTGTTTTTT. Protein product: CASSAELLAGGNTGELFF.

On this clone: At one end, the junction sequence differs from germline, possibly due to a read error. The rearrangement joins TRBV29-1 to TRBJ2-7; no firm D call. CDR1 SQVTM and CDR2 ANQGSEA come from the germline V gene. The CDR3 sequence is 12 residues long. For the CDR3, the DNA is TGCAGCGCTGAACTAATGGGGTACGAGCAGTACTTC. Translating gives CSAELMGYEQYF.

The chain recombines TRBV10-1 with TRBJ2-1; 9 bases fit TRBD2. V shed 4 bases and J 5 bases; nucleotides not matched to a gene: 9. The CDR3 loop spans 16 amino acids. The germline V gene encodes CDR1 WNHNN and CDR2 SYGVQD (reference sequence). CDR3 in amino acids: CASSGKKTSGNNEQFF. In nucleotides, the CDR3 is TGCGCCAGCAGTGGGAAAAAGACTAGCGGTAACAATGAGCAGTTCTTC.

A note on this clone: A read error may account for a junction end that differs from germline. The CDR3 here is CPSNPGGGTEETQYF. The DNA of the CDR3 is TGTCCCAGCAACCCCGGGGGGGGGACCGAGGAGACCCAGTACTTC. The rearrangement uses TRBV7-2 and TRBJ2-5; TRBD2 matches at 8 bases. Germline CDR1 is SGHTA and CDR2 is FQGNSA. The CDR3 totals 15 residues.

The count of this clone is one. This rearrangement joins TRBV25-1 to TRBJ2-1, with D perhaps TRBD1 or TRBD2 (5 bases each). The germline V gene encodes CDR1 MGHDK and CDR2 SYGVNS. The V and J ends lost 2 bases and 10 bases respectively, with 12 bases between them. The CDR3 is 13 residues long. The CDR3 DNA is TGTGCCAGCAGTGAACAAAGGTGGGACGAGCAGTTCTTC. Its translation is CASSEQRWDEQFF.

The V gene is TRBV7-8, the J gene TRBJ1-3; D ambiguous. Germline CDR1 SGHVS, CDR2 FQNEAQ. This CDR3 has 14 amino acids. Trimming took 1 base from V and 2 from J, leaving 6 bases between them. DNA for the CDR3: TGTGCCAGCAGCTTAGACAGAGCTGGAAACACCATATATTTT. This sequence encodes CASSLDRAGNTIYF.

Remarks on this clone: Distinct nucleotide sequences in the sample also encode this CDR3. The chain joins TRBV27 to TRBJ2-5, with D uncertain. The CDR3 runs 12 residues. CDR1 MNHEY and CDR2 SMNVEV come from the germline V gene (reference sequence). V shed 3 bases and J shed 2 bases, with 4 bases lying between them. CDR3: CASSLDQETQYF. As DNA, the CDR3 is TGTGCCAGCAGTTTGGATCAAGAGACCCAGTACTTC.

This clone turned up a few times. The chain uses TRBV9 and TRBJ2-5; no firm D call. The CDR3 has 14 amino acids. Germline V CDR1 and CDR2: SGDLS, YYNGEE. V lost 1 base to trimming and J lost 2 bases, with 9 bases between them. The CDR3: CASSVLGGQETQYF. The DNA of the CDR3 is TGTGCCAGCAGCGTATTGGGCGGACAAGAGACCCAGTACTTC.

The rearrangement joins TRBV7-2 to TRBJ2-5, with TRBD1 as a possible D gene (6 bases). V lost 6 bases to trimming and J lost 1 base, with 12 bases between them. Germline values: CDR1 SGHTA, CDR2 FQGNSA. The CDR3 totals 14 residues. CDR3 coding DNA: TGTGCCAGCAGTCCGACAGGATTCCAAGAGACCCAGTACTTC. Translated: CASSPTGFQETQYF.

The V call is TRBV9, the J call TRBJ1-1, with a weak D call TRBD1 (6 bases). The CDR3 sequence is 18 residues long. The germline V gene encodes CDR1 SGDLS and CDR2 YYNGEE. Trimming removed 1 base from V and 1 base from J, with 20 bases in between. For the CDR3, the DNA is TGTGCCAGCAGCGTAAGGCAGGGGTCAGCGGTGACGAACACTGAAGCTTTCTTT. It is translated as CASSVRQGSAVTNTEAFF.

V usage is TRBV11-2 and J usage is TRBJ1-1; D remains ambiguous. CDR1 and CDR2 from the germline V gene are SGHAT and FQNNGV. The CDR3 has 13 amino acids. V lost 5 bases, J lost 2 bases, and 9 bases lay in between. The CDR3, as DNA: TGTGCCAGCAGCGCCCCAGCCAACACTGAAGCTTTCTTT. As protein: CASSAPANTEAFF.

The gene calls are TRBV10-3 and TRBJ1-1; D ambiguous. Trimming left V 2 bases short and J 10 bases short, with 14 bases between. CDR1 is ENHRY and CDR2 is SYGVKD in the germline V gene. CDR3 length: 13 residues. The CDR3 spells CAISEKSAKVAFF. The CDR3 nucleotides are TGTGCCATCAGTGAGAAATCCGCGAAGGTAGCTTTCTTT.

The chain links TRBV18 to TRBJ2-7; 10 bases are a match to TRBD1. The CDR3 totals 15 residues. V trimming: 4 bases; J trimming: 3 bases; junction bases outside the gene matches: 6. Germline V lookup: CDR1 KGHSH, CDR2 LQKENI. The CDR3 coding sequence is TGTGCCAGCTCACTCGGACAGGGGGGAGGCTACGAGCAGTACTTC. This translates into CASSLGQGGGYEQYF.

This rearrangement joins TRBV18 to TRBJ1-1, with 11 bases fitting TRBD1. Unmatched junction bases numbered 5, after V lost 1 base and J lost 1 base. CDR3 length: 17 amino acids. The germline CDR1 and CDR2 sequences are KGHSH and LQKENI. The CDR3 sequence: CASSPRGTGGTNTEAFF. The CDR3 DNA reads TGTGCCAGCTCACCACGAGGGACAGGGGGGACGAACACTGAAGCTTTCTTT.

The CDR3: CASSLGEGGKLFF. CDR3 nucleotides: TGTGCCAGCAGCCTCGGGGAGGGGGGAAAACTGTTTTTT. The gene calls are TRBV3-1 (or the pseudogene TRBV3-2) and TRBJ1-4; possibly TRBD1 for D (6 bases). This CDR3 region has 13 residues. Trimming pared 4 bases from V and 10 bases from J, leaving 13 bases between. The germline gives CDR1 LGHDT, CDR2 YNNKEL (reference sequence).